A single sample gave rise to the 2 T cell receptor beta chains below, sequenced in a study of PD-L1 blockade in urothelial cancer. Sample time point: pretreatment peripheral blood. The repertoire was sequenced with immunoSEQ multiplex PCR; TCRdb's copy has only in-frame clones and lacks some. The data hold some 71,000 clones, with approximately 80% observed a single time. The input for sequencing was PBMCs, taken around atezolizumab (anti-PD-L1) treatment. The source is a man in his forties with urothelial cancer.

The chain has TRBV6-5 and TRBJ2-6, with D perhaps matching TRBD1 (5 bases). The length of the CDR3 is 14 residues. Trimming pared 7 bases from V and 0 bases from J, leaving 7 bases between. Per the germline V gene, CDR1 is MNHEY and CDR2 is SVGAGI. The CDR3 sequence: CASKDSSGANVLTF. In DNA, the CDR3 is TGTGCCAGCAAAGACAGCTCTGGGGCCAACGTCCTGACTTTC.

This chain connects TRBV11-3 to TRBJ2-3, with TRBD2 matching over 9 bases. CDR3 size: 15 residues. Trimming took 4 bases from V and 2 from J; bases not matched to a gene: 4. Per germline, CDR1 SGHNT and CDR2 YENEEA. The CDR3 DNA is TGTGCCAGCAGCTCGGGCGGGAGGGTCACAGATACGCAGTATTTT. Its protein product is CASSSGGRVTDTQYF.